Below, 21 T cell receptor beta chains from the same sample are listed, as sequenced in a study of sequential checkpoint blockade in melanoma. Treatment denoted: randomized to nivolumab then ipilimumab (arm A) or the reverse (arm B). Sequencing used immunoSEQ multiplex PCR; TCRdb keeps in-frame clones, though not all of them. The data hold 30,000 to 45,000 clones, with roughly 84% observed a single time. The material was CD8+ T cells sorted from blood (inferred from file names), obtained from a patient given nivolumab and ipilimumab in sequence. These receptor sequences come from a human donor with melanoma.

The chain uses TRBV12-5 and TRBJ1-2; D may be TRBD1 (5 bases). Trimming stripped 5 bases from V and 8 bases from J, with 27 bases between. The CDR3 is 17 amino acids. CDR1 is LGHNT and CDR2 is FRNRAP in the germline V gene. The CDR3 sequence: CASGGWGGSEGRRGYTF. The CDR3 DNA is TGTGCTAGTGGTGGCTGGGGGGGATCAGAAGGAAGGCGAGGCTACACCTTC.

The chain joins TRBV27 to TRBJ1-2, with TRBD1 identical over 9 bases. The CDR3 sequence is 17 residues long. With 4 bases clipped from V and 6 bases from J, the junction kept 15 bases outside the gene matches. In germline, CDR1 is MNHEY, CDR2 SMNVEV (reference sequence). CDR3 amino acids: CASSSLSRTGEYDGYTF. The CDR3 coding sequence is TGTGCCAGCAGTTCCCTTTCCCGGACAGGGGAATATGATGGCTACACCTTC.

The chain couples TRBV6-6 to TRBJ2-1; the D gene is possibly TRBD2 (5 bases). CDR1 is MNHNY and CDR2 is SVGAGI in the germline V gene (reference sequence). Trimming took 5 bases from V and 6 from J, leaving 17 bases between them. CDR3 length: 15 amino acids. The CDR3 DNA is TGTGCCAGCAGTGACCCGGACCCCCGGGGCAATGAGCAGTTCTTC. Protein: CASSDPDPRGNEQFF.

The CDR3 here is CASSAGTEGYTF. For the CDR3, the DNA is TGTGCCAGCTCAGCCGGGACTGAAGGCTACACCTTC. The chain carries TRBV18 and TRBJ1-2, with a possible D match to TRBD1 (5 bases). V lost 5 bases to trimming and J lost 8 bases, with 12 bases between them. The CDR3 consists of 12 residues. Germline V gene sequence: CDR1 KGHSH, CDR2 LQKENI.

The chain links TRBV2 to TRBJ2-7, with 7 bases identical to TRBD1. The CDR3 sequence is 13 residues long. V lost 11 bases, J lost 0 bases, and 7 bases stayed unmatched. The germline V gene has CDR1 SNHLY and CDR2 FYNNEI. In nucleotides, the CDR3 is TGTGCCGGGTCCGGGACAGTCTCCTACGAGCAGTACTTC. This sequence encodes CAGSGTVSYEQYF. Based on the CDR3 plus reference TRBV2 and TRBJ2-7, the full variable domain is EPEVTQTPSHQVTQMGQEVILRCVPISNHLYFYWYRQILGQKVEFLVSFYNNEISEKSEIFDDQFSVERPDGSNFTLKIRSTKLEDSAMYFCAGSGTVSYEQYFGPGTRLTVT.

This chain connects TRBV7-6 to TRBJ2-1, with 14 bases fitting TRBD2. The CDR3 is 18 amino acids. After removal of 2 bases from V and 7 bases from J, the junction contained 10 bases not matched to a gene. Looked up from germline, CDR1 is SGHVS and CDR2 is FNYEAQ. The CDR3 region is CASSLNMGLAGVGNEQFF. CDR3 bases: TGTGCCAGCAGCTTAAACATGGGACTAGCGGGAGTAGGGAATGAGCAGTTCTTC.

The genes are TRBV5-4 and TRBJ1-6, with 9 bases that match TRBD1. Trimming took 6 bases from V and 4 from J; bases not matched to a gene: 2. Looked up from germline, CDR1 is SGHNT and CDR2 is YYREEE (reference sequence). There are 14 residues in the CDR3. As DNA, the CDR3 is TGTGCCAGCAAAGACAGGGGGTATAATTCACCCCTCCACTTT. This sequence encodes CASKDRGYNSPLHF.

This CDR3 reads CASGPKAGVGEQYF. In DNA form, the CDR3 reads TGTGCCAGCGGCCCTAAGGCGGGGGTCGGAGAGCAGTACTTC. The rearrangement joins TRBV9 to TRBJ2-7; 7 nucleotides line up with TRBD2. Germline lookup yields CDR1 SGDLS and CDR2 YYNGEE. Unmatched junction bases numbered 14, after V lost 7 bases and J lost 7 bases. CDR3 length equals 14 residues.

J is TRBJ2-2 and V is TRBV5-1; TRBD2 aligns across 7 bases. Germline V CDR1 and CDR2: SGHRS, YFSETQ. The CDR3 sequence is 16 residues long. The ends lost 0 bases at V and 5 bases at J; junction bases unmatched: 7. The CDR3 here is CASSLAGGGRTGELFF. CDR3 nucleotide sequence: TGCGCCAGCAGCTTGGCCGGTGGCGGGAGAACCGGGGAGCTGTTTTTT.

The chain is built from TRBV7-9 and TRBJ1-1; possible D gene TRBD1, 6 bases. V shed 3 bases and J shed 5 bases, with 13 bases lying between them. The CDR3 has 14 amino acids. CDR1 is SEHNR, CDR2 FQNEAQ, per germline (reference sequence). In DNA, the CDR3 is TGTGCCAGCAGCTTGGGGAGGGGGGGGACTGAAGCTTTCTTT. Translated, it gives CASSLGRGGTEAFF.

V gene TRBV10-3 combines with J gene TRBJ1-2; D uncertain. The V and J ends lost 8 bases and 1 base respectively, with 8 bases between them. CDR1 is ENHRY, CDR2 SYGVKD, per germline. The CDR3 runs to 12 residues. The CDR3: CAIGGLNYGYTF. The CDR3 nucleotides are TGTGCCATCGGCGGACTTAACTATGGCTACACCTTC.

There are a few counts of this clone. The chain links TRBV6-6 to TRBJ1-4, with a tentative D call TRBD1 (6 bases). CDR1 MNHNY and CDR2 SVGAGI come from the germline V gene (reference sequence). The ends were cut back, 4 bases at V and 4 bases at J, with 16 bases in the middle. This CDR3 region has 16 residues. CDR3 coding DNA: TGTGCCAGCAGTTTTAAAATCCGGGACAATAATGAAAAACTGTTTTTT. It translates to CASSFKIRDNNEKLFF.

This clone has more than one count but fewer than ten. The V call is TRBV12-5, the J call TRBJ2-3, with a weak D call TRBD2 (5 bases). Germline CDR1 is LGHNT and CDR2 is FRNRAP. Trimming shortened V by 2 bases and J by 3 bases, and 9 bases separated the two germline ends. This CDR3 region has 14 residues. CDR3 loop: CASGLTDWTDTQYF. CDR3 sequence (DNA): TGTGCTAGTGGTTTGACGGACTGGACAGATACGCAGTATTTT.

The V gene is TRBV9, the J gene TRBJ2-5; D might be TRBD2 (6 bases). The V end lost 0 bases, the J end lost 4 bases, and 13 bases lay between the germline ends. This CDR3 spans 15 amino acids. Looked up from germline, CDR1 is SGDLS and CDR2 is YYNGEE. The CDR3 loop reads CASSVEEGRSETQYF. CDR3 bases: TGTGCCAGCAGCGTAGAGGAGGGAAGGTCAGAGACCCAGTACTTC.

The chain recombines TRBV27 with TRBJ2-7, with D uncertain. The length of the CDR3 is 13 residues. Germline assignment: CDR1 MNHEY and CDR2 SMNVEV (reference sequence). V was cut by 0 bases and J by 1 base, with 4 bases left in between. CDR3 coding DNA: TGTGCCAGCAGTTTATCGGCATCCTACGAGCAGTACTTC. Translation gives CASSLSASYEQYF.

J is TRBJ2-2 and V is TRBV6-4; D remains unclear. The V end was cut by 2 bases, the J end by 7 bases, with 8 bases between. The CDR3 extends over 13 amino acids. Germline CDR1 MRHNA, CDR2 SNTAGT. CDR3 sequence reads: CASSDMASGELFF. In DNA form, the CDR3 reads TGTGCCAGCAGTGACATGGCCAGCGGGGAGCTGTTTTTT.

V gene TRBV27 combines with J gene TRBJ2-1, with TRBD2 matching 8 bases. From germline, CDR1 is MNHEY and CDR2 SMNVEV (reference sequence). The CDR3 is 16 amino acids. The junction had 9 bases not matched to a gene; V was cut back by 5 bases and J by 3 bases. DNA of the CDR3: TGTGCCAGCAGTCCCTTAGCGGGAAGGGTCTACAATGAGCAGTTCTTC. As protein: CASSPLAGRVYNEQFF.

V is TRBV9 and J is TRBJ2-1, with a possible D match to TRBD2 (5 bases). V was clipped by 4 bases and J by 2 bases, with 13 bases between them. CDR1 SGDLS and CDR2 YYNGEE come from the germline V gene. This CDR3 spans 15 amino acids. This CDR3 is CASSPGRATYNEQFF. CDR3 coding DNA: TGTGCCAGCAGCCCCGGGCGGGCCACCTACAATGAGCAGTTCTTC.

The chain links TRBV29-1 to TRBJ1-1; D call uncertain. V was clipped by 5 bases and J by 6 bases, with 7 bases between them. CDR3 length equals 10 residues. CDR1 is SQVTM, CDR2 ANQGSEA, per germline. The CDR3 DNA reads as TGCAGCGTTCAAGGCGCTGAAGCTTTCTTT. Encoded protein: CSVQGAEAFF.

V gene TRBV4-1 combines with J gene TRBJ1-5, with a weak D call TRBD1 (5 bases). Germline V gene lookup returns CDR1 MGHRA and CDR2 YSYEKL. Trimming pared 0 bases from V and 9 bases from J, leaving 18 bases between. CDR3 length: 16 residues. The DNA of the CDR3 is TGCGCCAGCAGCCAAGACCCCGGCACGGGGGTTCGGCCCCAGCATTTT. Protein sequence: CASSQDPGTGVRPQHF.

This rearrangement joins TRBV7-6 to TRBJ1-1, with D maybe TRBD1 (6 bases). The CDR3 is 16 amino acids. V was pared by 1 base and J by 3 bases, with 15 bases between. Germline values: CDR1 SGHVS, CDR2 FNYEAQ. CDR3 residues: CASSLGPAQGYTEAFF. The CDR3 coding sequence is TGTGCCAGCAGCTTAGGCCCGGCACAGGGCTACACTGAAGCTTTCTTT.